The present T cell receptor (beta chain) was sequenced within a study of shared clonotypes between healthy human individuals. Study-level background: There were three CD4 naive, three CD4 memory, two CD8 naive and one CD8 memory plates per donor.

Sequenced by immunoSEQ multiplex PCR; TCRdb stores in-frame clones only, minus some. Of about a million clones listed, about 80% are singletons. In the case of this clone: The antigen remains unidentified. Additional DNA sequences in this sample encode the identical CDR3.

Regarding the study as a whole: For sorted subsets, rarefaction showed incomplete sequencing despite large depth.

This receptor was obtained from a man in his late teens or twenties in good health. Some clones in this sample may be carry-over from other donors' samples. The sequencing sample was made of memory CD4+ T cells from PBMCs. Described subset: CD45RA-negative fraction.

CDR3 protein: CASSFSGREETQYF. The CDR3, as DNA: TGCGCCAGCAGCTTTAGCGGGAGGGAGGAGACCCAGTACTTC. The chain has TRBV5-1 and TRBJ2-5, with 11 bases aligning to TRBD2. V shed 2 bases, J shed 5 bases, and the junction held 2 bases outside the gene matches. The germline V gene encodes CDR1 SGHRS and CDR2 YFSETQ. This CDR3 is 14 amino acids long.